This T cell receptor (beta chain) is from a study of Ad26.COV2.S vaccination and SARS-CoV-2 variants. V lost 4 bases to trimming and J lost 11 bases, with 12 bases between them. Germline CDR1 MDHEN, CDR2 SYDVKM. CDR3 length: 13 amino acids. Findings and limits, study-wide: With respect to non-spike TCR breadth, vaccine and placebo recipients were similar.

Treatment meaning: approximately 18 received Ad26.COV2.S at low or high dose, single or two shots; several received placebo; per-sample allocation not given. Sampling was done on day 63 after the first vaccine or placebo injection. Whoever gave the sample was an adult aged 18-55 years in Boston. The table came from immunoSEQ multiplex PCR; TCRdb's copy has only in-frame clones and leaves some out. The sample lists some 340,000 clones; approximately 86% were seen once. This clone has more than one count but fewer than ten. Its antigen is as yet unknown. This clonotype originated in a person aged 18-60 years who received the Ad26.COV2.S COVID-19 vaccine or a placebo. Sequences were derived from peripheral blood, sampled in a trial of Ad26.COV2.S vaccine versus placebo. This chain joins TRBV28 and TRBJ1-6; D may be TRBD1 (6 bases). The CDR3 region is CASSSRGVAPLHF. CDR3 in DNA: TGTGCCAGCAGTTCAAGGGGGGTAGCACCCCTCCACTTT.